A single sample is the source of the 5 T cell receptor beta chains below, sequenced in a study of regulatory T cells in long-lasting Graves disease. The authors built TCR beta libraries using iRepertoire HTBI primers and Arm-PCR of CDR3 regions. TCRdb recomputed calls from the multiplex PCR reads with MiXCR, one row per CDR3 protein. The sample has about 560,000 distinct CDR3 sequences, about 16% seen once. Time point: newly diagnosed GD, antithyroid drugs for less than 3 months. Construction of the TCR library relied on RNA isolated from PBMCs. The sample also formed part of further work on T cells in Graves' hyperthyroidism and ophthalmopathy.

Sequences were derived from peripheral blood mononuclear cells (PBMCs), sampled at new diagnosis, from a patient treated with antithyroid drugs. The receptors come from a man aged 18 to 29 with Graves disease.

The chain employs TRBV19 and TRBJ2-7, with 11 bases fitting TRBD1. Trimming at V came to 5 bases and at J to 3 bases, leaving 3 bases not matched to a gene. In germline, CDR1 is LNHDA, CDR2 SQIVND (reference sequence). This CDR3 region has 14 residues. Here the CDR3 DNA reads TGTGCCAGTAGTTGGACAGGGGGCATCTACGAGCAGTACTTC. Its protein is CASSWTGGIYEQYF.

This clonotype was detected ten times or more. This chain joins TRBV27 and TRBJ1-1, with TRBD1 as a possible D gene (5 bases). The CDR3 has 15 residues. The germline V gene has CDR1 MNHEY and CDR2 SMNVEV (reference sequence). Trimming took off 5 bases at V and 5 bases at J, with 18 bases between the two ends. Here the CDR3 reads CASSAWGGFRTEAFF. CDR3 nucleotides: TGTGCCAGCAGTGCGTGGGGGGGTTTTAGGACTGAAGCTTTCTTT.

The V and J genes are TRBV28 and TRBJ2-7; D not certain. This CDR3 is built from 16 residues. Per the germline V gene, CDR1 is MDHEN and CDR2 is SYDVKM. Deletions cut 2 bases from V and 0 bases from J, with 14 bases between. In DNA, the CDR3 is TGTGCCAGCAGTTTACTGGTCACAACGAGCTCCTACGAGCAGTACTTC. Translating gives CASSLLVTTSSYEQYF.

The table lists this clonotype with many counts. V gene TRBV7-6 combines with J gene TRBJ2-5, with 8 bases fitting TRBD1. The CDR3 sequence is 14 residues long. V shed 5 bases and J 4 bases; nucleotides not matched to a gene: 6. Germline lookup yields CDR1 SGHVS and CDR2 FNYEAQ. As DNA, the CDR3 is TGTGCCAGCAGCACCCGGACAGGGCTAGAGACCCAGTACTTC. It specifies CASSTRTGLETQYF.

This clonotype was counted a few times. This chain joins TRBV7-2 and TRBJ1-2; D not resolved. The length of the CDR3 is 14 residues. The ends were cut back, 0 bases at V and 10 bases at J, with 15 bases in the middle. Germline CDR1 reads SGHTA; CDR2 reads FQGNSA. The CDR3 protein is CASSLAGSLGDYTF. CDR3 sequence (DNA): TGTGCCAGCAGCTTAGCGGGCAGCCTCGGGGACTACACCTTC.